This T cell receptor (beta chain) was documented in a study of response to subunit inactivated influenza vaccine. Germline V gives CDR1 SEHNR, CDR2 FQNEAQ (reference sequence). V was shortened by 10 bases and J by 5 bases, with 14 bases between the two germline ends. The CDR3 consists of 13 residues. A few counts support this clonotype. TCRdb redid the calling of the RT-PCR reads with MiXCR, one entry per CDR3 protein. The sample lists under 750,000 distinct CDR3 sequences, about 10% seen once, with 10% in the top ten. Sequencing was performed on PBMCs from blood, taken on the day of vaccination. V is TRBV7-9 and J is TRBJ2-2; either TRBD1 or TRBD2 may fit D (5 bases each). The source of this sequence is a man in his forties or fifties who received an inactivated influenza vaccine. Here the CDR3 reads CAIPWGWTGELFF. DNA of the CDR3: TGTGCCATCCCCTGGGGGTGGACCGGGGAGCTGTTTTTT.